This TCR beta chain was sequenced during a study of blood T cell repertoires in COVID-19. Authors' methods: Amplification of reference gene primers provided the estimated nucleated cell counts. Sequencing used immunoSEQ multiplex PCR; TCRdb keeps in-frame clones, though not all of them. For V, J and clone size, that table is used; D and trimming come from the DNA. The table shows roughly 120,000 clones, with roughly nine tenths occurring only once. The V and J ends lost 2 bases and 0 bases, in that order; junction bases with no gene match: 8. The CDR3 totals 17 residues. Germline CDR1 MDHEN, CDR2 SYDVKM.

The sequence was collected from a man in his 70s with active or convalescent COVID-19. The material sequenced was peripheral blood. The chain employs TRBV28 and TRBJ2-7; 9 bases map to TRBD1. The CDR3 protein is CASSLNRDRANSYEQYF. DNA of the CDR3: TGTGCCAGCAGTTTAAATCGGGACAGGGCGAACTCCTACGAGCAGTACTTC. Combining the CDR3 with reference TRBV28 and TRBJ2-7 gives the whole variable domain DVKVTQSSRYLVKRTGEKVFLECVQDMDHENMFWYRQDPGLGLRLIYFSYDVKMKEKGDIPEGYSVSREKKERFSLILESASTNQTSMYLCASSLNRDRANSYEQYFGPGTRLTVT.